The entry that follows covers one TCR beta chain sequence. The antigen remains undetermined. V lost 5 bases and J lost 2, with 28 bases in between. The CDR3 totals 19 residues. The germline V gene encodes CDR1 SEHNR and CDR2 FQNEAQ (reference sequence). Genomic DNA belonging to each subset was distributed in equal measure over several immunoSEQ plates. Profiling relied on immunoSEQ multiplex PCR, and the TCRdb table lists in-frame clones only, not all of them. The sample records 450,000 to 700,000 clones, 95% to 96% being singletons. This sample is drawn from a study of shared clonotypes between healthy human individuals. Turning to the study itself: CD8 memory received one plate per donor, CD8 naive two, CD4 memory three and CD4 naive three.

Naive CD8 cells were CD45RO-negative, positively selected for CCR7, excluding terminally differentiated effector memory CD45RA+ cells. Study findings and constraints: Non-shared clonotypes were found to have lower generation probabilities than the clonotypes that were shared by all four of the sorted-subset donors. Clonotype sharing among donors was expected to depend on sequencing depth.

The V gene is TRBV7-9, the J gene TRBJ2-7; perhaps TRBD1 as D (6 bases). This receptor was obtained from a woman between 25 and 40 years old in good health. Sequencing was done on a sample of naive CD8+ T cells sorted from blood. Here the CDR3 reads CASSPADSRSSGYTYEQYF. In DNA, the CDR3 is TGTGCCAGCAGCCCCGCGGACAGCCGATCGAGTGGGTATACCTACGAGCAGTACTTC.